This T cell receptor (beta chain) emerged from a study of vaccination and CD4 T cells after COVID-19. Trimming took 6 bases from V and 3 from J, leaving 17 bases between them. Germline CDR1 is MNHEY and CDR2 is SMNVEV (reference sequence). The CDR3 covers 15 residues. Points on this clonotype: Its antigen is not identified.

The time point denotes: late sampling 161 to 241 days after vaccination in three convalescent patients. Sample treatment: roughly 11-day PBMC culture with coronavirus spike peptide pools or control peptides (ViraFEST assay). The Oncomine TCR Beta short-read assay sequenced DNA from cultured CD4+ T cells. TCRdb used MiXCR to reprocess the PCR reads, holding one entry per CDR3 protein. The table lists tens of thousands of distinct CDR3 sequences, 35% of them singletons. V usage is TRBV27 and J usage is TRBJ2-5, with TRBD2 as a possible D gene (5 bases). The material was CD4+ T cells from blood, cultured in vitro, obtained about 7 months after SARS-CoV-2 vaccination. The TCR originated in a human donor who had recovered from COVID-19. The CDR3 region is CASSPRHGNKETQYF. DNA of the CDR3: TGTGCCAGCAGCCCGCGGCACGGGAATAAAGAGACCCAGTACTTC.